Each of the 14 T cell receptor beta chains below was sequenced from the same sample in a study of regulatory T cells in long-lasting Graves disease. Time point denoted: persistent/refractory GD, antithyroid drugs over 5 years with positive TRAb. PBMCs provided the RNA from which the TCR library was made. Building the TCR beta libraries relied on iRepertoire HTBI primers, and CDR3 regions underwent Arm-PCR. MiXCR, applied by TCRdb to the multiplex PCR reads, yields one record per CDR3 protein. The top ten clones hold 20% of a sample with under 500,000 distinct CDR3 sequences, around 20% of them seen once. The specimen comprised peripheral blood mononuclear cells (PBMCs), sampled when the disease was refractory, from a patient treated with antithyroid drugs. The receptors here all came from a female donor with Graves disease.

The V and J genes are TRBV5-8 and TRBJ2-2; D remains ambiguous. This CDR3 is 11 amino acids long. Trimming removed 1 base from V and 13 bases from J, with 8 bases in between. Looked up from germline, CDR1 is SGHTS and CDR2 is YDEGEE. The CDR3 is CASSLSRRLFF. CDR3 in DNA: TGTGCCAGCAGCTTGTCTCGGAGGCTGTTTTTT.

This clonotype was observed a handful of times. V gene TRBV28 combines with J gene TRBJ2-3, with unresolved D. CDR1 and CDR2 (germline): MDHEN, SYDVKM. This CDR3 spans 12 amino acids. With 6 bases removed from V and 2 bases from J, the gap between germline ends came to 6 bases. CDR3: CASSTATDTQYF. The CDR3 region has the DNA TGTGCCAGCAGCACCGCCACAGATACGCAGTATTTT.

About this clonotype: A read error may explain this, as a much larger clone is one base away. V usage is TRBV7-2 and J usage is TRBJ2-1, with D hard to call. Germline CDR1 and CDR2: SGHTA and FQGNSA. The CDR3 extends over 15 amino acids. Written as DNA, the CDR3 is TGTGCCAGCAGCTTATCGATCAGCTCCTACGATGAGCAGTTCTTC. It codes for CASSLSISSYDEQFF.

The chain couples TRBV9 to TRBJ1-4; D uncertain. The V end lost 0 bases, the J end lost 7 bases, and 10 bases lay between the germline ends. This CDR3 is 14 amino acids long. Germline CDR1 is SGDLS and CDR2 is YYNGEE. This chain's CDR3 is CASSVGGLSEKLFF. For the CDR3, the DNA is TGTGCCAGCAGCGTAGGTGGTTTATCTGAAAAACTGTTTTTT.

This clonotype was seen ten or more times. The chain combines TRBV2 with TRBJ1-1; tentative D call: TRBD1 (6 bases). The CDR3 runs to 14 residues. V lost 4 bases to trimming and J lost 1 base, with 10 bases between them. The germline V gene has CDR1 SNHLY and CDR2 FYNNEI. For the CDR3, the DNA is TGTGCCAGCAGTGTTCCGGGACAGAACACTGAAGCTTTCTTT. This sequence encodes CASSVPGQNTEAFF.

This clonotype has at least ten counts. The chain combines TRBV7-2 with TRBJ2-4, with a possible D match to TRBD2 (6 bases). Trimming shortened V by 8 bases and J by 7 bases, and 12 bases separated the two germline ends. This CDR3 is 12 amino acids long. Germline lookup yields CDR1 SGHTA and CDR2 FQGNSA. CDR3 sequence: CASGRGGNIQYF. The CDR3 bases are TGTGCCAGCGGACGAGGAGGGAACATTCAGTACTTC.

This rearrangement joins TRBV3-2 to TRBJ2-2; the table's D call of TRBD1 was not tested on the DNA. TRBV3-2 is marked as a pseudogene. The length of the CDR3 is 15 residues. The CDR3 DNA reads as TGTGCCAGCGTCCAGGGTTACGATACCGACCGGGAGCTGTTTTTT. Residues: CASVQGYDTDRELFF.

This chain connects TRBV20-1 to TRBJ1-5; D is perhaps TRBD1 (5 bases). Trimming took off 3 bases at V and 5 bases at J, with 8 bases between the two ends. This CDR3 region has 12 residues. Germline V gene lookup returns CDR1 DFQATT and CDR2 SNEGSKA (reference sequence). The CDR3 protein is CSARGDYQPQHF. The CDR3 coding sequence is TGCAGTGCTAGGGGGGATTATCAGCCCCAGCATTTT.

The gene calls are TRBV5-1 and TRBJ2-7, with D tentatively TRBD1 or TRBD2 (5 bases each). The germline V gene encodes CDR1 SGHRS and CDR2 YFSETQ. There are 15 residues in the CDR3. The V and J ends lost 4 bases and 0 bases respectively, with 14 bases between them. The CDR3 DNA reads as TGCGCCAGCAGCCAATCGGGACGGCACTCCTACGAGCAGTACTTC. This sequence encodes CASSQSGRHSYEQYF.

V usage is TRBV29-1 and J usage is TRBJ2-7, with TRBD2 as a possible D gene (6 bases). CDR1 and CDR2 (germline): SQVTM, ANQGSEA. Deletions cut 5 bases from V and 1 base from J, with 12 bases between. This CDR3 is 13 amino acids long. The DNA for the CDR3 is TGCAGCGTTAATCTTCGGGGGTCCTACGAGCAGTACTTC. It encodes CSVNLRGSYEQYF.

The sample holds many counts of this clonotype. This chain connects TRBV29-1 to TRBJ1-2; 7 bases match TRBD1. The CDR3 runs to 12 residues. With 4 bases clipped from V and 8 bases from J, the junction kept 7 bases outside the gene matches. Germline V gives CDR1 SQVTM, CDR2 ANQGSEA. CDR3: CSVVKGQWGYTF. The DNA of the CDR3 is TGCAGCGTTGTGAAGGGACAGTGGGGCTACACCTTC.

This sequence joins TRBV12-3 or TRBV12-4 and TRBJ1-2, with D unclear. V gave up 6 bases and J gave up 3 bases, with 11 bases separating them. The CDR3 contains 13 residues. The CDR3 DNA sequence: TGTGCCAGCAGCCAGGAGTTATACTATGGCTACACCTTC. Amino acids: CASSQELYYGYTF.

The sample holds many counts of this clonotype. This sequence joins TRBV5-1 and TRBJ1-1; D may be TRBD1 (5 bases). CDR1 and CDR2 (germline): SGHRS, YFSETQ. This CDR3 spans 14 amino acids. Trimming cost V 4 bases and J 0 bases, with 10 bases left between them. The CDR3 nucleotides are TGCGCCAGCAGCGTTGACAGCTTGAACACTGAAGCTTTCTTT. It is translated as CASSVDSLNTEAFF.

This clonotype was counted between two and nine times. The V call is TRBV29-1, the J call TRBJ2-7; D gene ambiguous. This CDR3 region has 12 residues. Germline-derived CDR1 and CDR2 are SQVTM and ANQGSEA. V shed 4 bases and J shed 0 bases, with 7 bases lying between them. The CDR3 loop is CSVAMDSYEQYF. In DNA, the CDR3 is TGCAGCGTTGCGATGGACTCCTACGAGCAGTACTTC.